One and the same sample provided the 14 T cell receptor beta chains below, sequenced in a study of blood T cell repertoires in COVID-19. Repertoires were generated with immunoSEQ multiplex PCR, while TCRdb's copy carries only in-frame clones and drops some. Of fewer than 250,000 clones listed, roughly 83% are singletons. Sequencing used PBMCs or T cells enriched from blood (not recorded which). The receptors stem from a woman between 25 and 40 years old who had recovered from COVID-19.

CDR3 in DNA: TGTGCCAGCAGTTACCCCCGCACAGGCACGAACACTGAAGCTTTCTTT. Encoded protein: CASSYPRTGTNTEAFF. This chain joins TRBV6-2 or TRBV6-3 and TRBJ1-1; D is perhaps TRBD1 (5 bases). Germline CDR1 and CDR2: MNHEY and SVGEGT. The CDR3 extends over 16 amino acids. The ends were cut back, 2 bases at V and 1 base at J, with 14 bases in the middle.

The V call is TRBV7-6, the J call TRBJ1-1; weak D call: TRBD1 (5 bases). Germline V CDR1 and CDR2: SGHVS, FNYEAQ. CDR3 length: 15 residues. V was shortened by 4 bases and J by 4 bases, with 16 bases between the two germline ends. CDR3 protein: CASSSYPGFPTEAFF. CDR3 nucleotide sequence: TGTGCCAGCAGCTCTTACCCAGGGTTCCCCACTGAAGCTTTCTTT.

This clone appeared a few times. CDR3 residues: CSVAEGNTIYF. For the CDR3, the DNA is TGCAGCGTTGCGGAGGGAAACACCATATATTTT. V usage is TRBV29-1 and J usage is TRBJ1-3; D not resolved. Trimming removed 4 bases from V and 4 bases from J, with 5 bases in between. This CDR3 comprises 11 residues. The V gene's germline CDR1 is SQVTM and CDR2 ANQGSEA.

The V gene is TRBV25-1, the J gene TRBJ2-5; 9 bases line up with TRBD2. Germline V lookup: CDR1 MGHDK, CDR2 SYGVNS. The CDR3 extends over 14 amino acids. V lost 11 bases to trimming and J lost 4 bases; unmatched junction nucleotides: 11. Written as DNA, the CDR3 is TGTGCCGCATCGGCTAGCGGGGCTCGAGAGACCCAGTACTTC. It is translated as CAASASGARETQYF.

The rearrangement uses TRBV7-9 and TRBJ1-5; the D is unclear. Per the germline V gene, CDR1 is SEHNR and CDR2 is FQNEAQ (reference sequence). V dropped 0 bases and J dropped 1 base, with 4 bases sitting between them. The CDR3 consists of 14 residues. CDR3 amino acids: CASSLAGSNQPQHF. CDR3 nucleotide sequence: TGTGCCAGCAGCTTAGCGGGCAGCAATCAGCCCCAGCATTTT.

Comment on this clone: At the DNA level, this CDR3 is encoded by other sequences in the same sample as well. V usage is TRBV7-9 and J usage is TRBJ1-1; tentatively, D is TRBD1 (6 bases). The CDR3 sequence is 15 residues long. V lost 0 bases to trimming and J lost 0 bases, with 8 bases between them. Germline V gives CDR1 SEHNR, CDR2 FQNEAQ (reference sequence). CDR3 in amino acids: CASSLAQGMNTEAFF. In DNA, the CDR3 is TGTGCCAGCAGCTTAGCGCAGGGGATGAACACTGAAGCTTTCTTT.

The V and J genes are TRBV11-2 and TRBJ1-1, with 7 bases fitting TRBD1. Per the germline V gene, CDR1 is SGHAT and CDR2 is FQNNGV. V was pared by 5 bases and J by 5 bases, with 11 bases of the junction left unmatched. CDR3 length equals 15 residues. The CDR3 DNA follows: TGTGCCAGCAGCATACAGATGGACAGGCTGACTGAAGCTTTCTTT. This sequence encodes CASSIQMDRLTEAFF.

V usage is TRBV7-3 and J usage is TRBJ2-2; D gene ambiguous. The CDR3 is made up of 14 amino acids. Trimming cost V 0 bases and J 6 bases, with 8 bases left between them. Per germline, CDR1 SGHTA and CDR2 FQGTGA. CDR3 amino acids: CASSLTAPAGELFF. CDR3 DNA: TGTGCCAGCAGCTTAACAGCCCCCGCCGGGGAGCTGTTTTTT.

The V gene is TRBV18, the J gene TRBJ1-1; D unclear. Deletions cut 4 bases from V and 2 bases from J, with 11 bases between. This CDR3 region has 14 residues. Germline-derived CDR1 and CDR2 are KGHSH and LQKENI. This CDR3 is CASSLGLTNTEAFF. The CDR3 region has the DNA TGTGCCAGCTCACTCGGACTCACCAACACTGAAGCTTTCTTT.

The genes are TRBV14 and TRBJ2-5; 7 bases map to TRBD2. The CDR3 extends over 16 amino acids. The trim removed 1 base at V and 5 bases at J, leaving 10 bases unmatched. The germline CDR1 and CDR2 sequences are SGHDN and FVKESK. The CDR3 here is CASSQGRTSVAETQYF. CDR3 bases: TGTGCCAGCAGCCAAGGCCGAACTAGCGTAGCGGAGACCCAGTACTTC.

The CDR3 DNA follows: TGTGCCAGCAGTGGAGGAAGACAGGGGGCTGGAAACACCATATATTTT. Translated, it gives CASSGGRQGAGNTIYF. The chain employs TRBV6-1 and TRBJ1-3, with TRBD1 matching over 9 bases. V lost 4 bases, J lost 2 bases, and 6 bases stayed unmatched. The CDR3 sequence is 16 residues long. Looked up from germline, CDR1 is MNHNS and CDR2 is SASEGT.

DNA for the CDR3: TGCGCCAGCAGCTTGGTTAGGGGCCCCGGGGAGCTGTTTTTT. Its translation: CASSLVRGPGELFF. The J gene is TRBJ2-2, the V gene TRBV5-1, with D perhaps matching TRBD1 (5 bases). V was trimmed by 0 bases and J by 6 bases, leaving 9 bases between them. Germline CDR1 SGHRS, CDR2 YFSETQ. CDR3 length equals 14 residues. The complete variable domain, with remaining parts taken from reference TRBV5-1 and TRBJ2-2, reads KAGVTQTPRYLIKTRGQQVTLSCSPISGHRSVSWYQQTPGQGLQFLFEYFSETQRNKGNFPGRFSGRQFSNSRSEMNVSTLELGDSALYLCASSLVRGPGELFFGEGSRLTVL.

V is TRBV10-3 and J is TRBJ2-4; 11 bases map to TRBD2. The CDR3 length is 18 residues. V lost 6 bases, J lost 3 bases, and 13 bases stayed unmatched. Germline V lookup: CDR1 ENHRY, CDR2 SYGVKD. The CDR3 region has the DNA TGTGCCATCAGCAACGGGGAGGCGACTAGCGGGGTCAAAAACATTCAGTACTTC. It is translated as CAISNGEATSGVKNIQYF.

Concerning this clone itself: The identical CDR3 is also encoded by other nucleotide sequences in the sample. This chain connects TRBV5-1 to TRBJ2-3, with D maybe TRBD1 (5 bases). The germline V gene encodes CDR1 SGHRS and CDR2 YFSETQ. With 2 bases removed from V and 0 bases from J, the gap between germline ends came to 10 bases. This CDR3 region has 15 residues. CDR3 protein: CASSFGGASTDTQYF. The CDR3 nucleotides read TGCGCCAGCAGCTTTGGTGGGGCTAGCACAGATACGCAGTATTTT.